One and the same sample provided the 18 T cell receptor beta chains below, sequenced in a study of beta chain features in type 1 diabetes. Isolated RNA was reverse transcribed in full, so expressed TCRB transcripts were sequenced. TCRdb keeps only in-frame clones here, not all; method: immunoSEQ multiplex PCR. The repertoire holds around 300,000 clones, with 7% to 9% as singletons. The specimen was central memory CD4+ T cells from blood. The receptors come from a woman aged 18 to 35 in good health.

The rearrangement uses TRBV7-2 and TRBJ2-3; D is perhaps TRBD1 or TRBD2 (6 bases each). CDR3 length equals 16 residues. The V gene's germline CDR1 is SGHTA and CDR2 FQGNSA. With 5 bases removed from V and 5 bases from J, the gap between germline ends came to 20 bases. The CDR3: CASSIYRGGPGDTQYF. The CDR3 nucleotides read TGTGCCAGCAGCATTTACCGAGGGGGGCCAGGAGATACGCAGTATTTT.

This clone was counted many times. The V call is TRBV6-5, the J call TRBJ2-3; 7 bases are a match to TRBD2. CDR3 size: 14 residues. The V gene's germline CDR1 is MNHEY and CDR2 SVGAGI. The J segment lost 4 bases and the V segment lost 4 bases, leaving 5 bases of the junction unmatched. The CDR3 loop is CASSLGRGADTQYF. CDR3 nucleotide sequence: TGTGCCAGCAGTTTGGGGAGGGGCGCAGATACGCAGTATTTT.

This clone was picked up many times. The CDR3 coding sequence is TGTGCCAGCAGCTTAGCGCTAACTAGGACAGGGTGGGGCACTGAAGCTTTCTTT. Translation gives CASSLALTRTGWGTEAFF. The chain combines TRBV7-9 with TRBJ1-1, with 8 bases fitting TRBD1. The CDR3 has 18 amino acids. CDR1 is SEHNR and CDR2 is FQNEAQ in the germline V gene (reference sequence). V lost 0 bases to trimming and J lost 4 bases; unmatched junction nucleotides: 13.

There are many counts of this clone. The chain has TRBV7-2 and TRBJ2-2, with D tentatively TRBD2 (5 bases). CDR1 is SGHTA and CDR2 is FQGNSA in the germline V gene. The V end lost 4 bases, the J end lost 7 bases, and 13 bases lay between the germline ends. The CDR3 has 14 residues. The CDR3 region has the DNA TGTGCCAGCAGCTACGATGGGAGAGGCGGGGAGCTGTTTTTT. It yields the protein CASSYDGRGGELFF. Full variable domain (remainder filled in from reference TRBV7-2 and TRBJ2-2): GAGVSQSPSNKVTEKGKDVELRCDPISGHTALYWYRQSLGQGLEFLIYFQGNSAPDKSGLPSDRFSAERTGGSVSTLTIQRTQQEDSAVYLCASSYDGRGGELFFGEGSRLTVL.

This chain uses TRBV18 with TRBJ1-1; 8 nucleotides match TRBD1. The CDR3 loop spans 14 amino acids. The V and J ends lost 7 bases and 7 bases, in that order; junction bases with no gene match: 11. Germline-derived CDR1 and CDR2 are KGHSH and LQKENI. This chain's CDR3 is CASFGQGQSVEAFF. CDR3 bases: TGTGCCAGCTTCGGACAGGGACAGTCAGTTGAAGCTTTCTTT.

This clone appeared many times. CDR3 protein: CASSYGANVLTF. Here the CDR3 DNA reads TGTGCCAGCAGTTACGGGGCCAACGTCCTGACTTTC. V is TRBV9 and J is TRBJ2-6; D unresolved. V lost 5 bases to trimming and J lost 4 bases, with 4 bases between them. Germline loops: CDR1 SGDLS, CDR2 YYNGEE. The CDR3 loop spans 12 amino acids. Supplemented by reference TRBV9 and TRBJ2-6, the full variable domain reads DSGVTQTPKHLITATGQRVTLRCSPRSGDLSVYWYQQSLDQGLQFLIQYYNGEERAKGNILERFSAQQFPDLHSELNLSSLELGDSALYFCASSYGANVLTFGAGSRLTVL.

This clone was found a few times. This sequence joins TRBV7-2 and TRBJ2-1; TRBD2 agrees at 7 bases. J was trimmed by 3 bases and V by 5 bases; bases with no gene match: 7. CDR1 is SGHTA and CDR2 is FQGNSA in the germline V gene. CDR3 size: 15 residues. The CDR3 is CASSLRPGGYNEQFF. The DNA of the CDR3 is TGTGCCAGCAGCCTAAGGCCGGGGGGCTACAATGAGCAGTTCTTC.

The sample holds many counts of this clone. The V call is TRBV29-1, the J call TRBJ1-3; D is ambiguous. The CDR3 covers 13 residues. Germline CDR1 and CDR2: SQVTM and ANQGSEA. Deletions cut 6 bases from V and 2 bases from J, with 11 bases between. CDR3 protein: CSVTGRAGNTIYF. The CDR3 DNA reads as TGCAGCGTCACCGGTCGGGCTGGAAACACCATATATTTT. The full variable domain, in which reference TRBV29-1 and TRBJ1-3 provide the parts outside the CDR3, is SAVISQKPSRDICQRGTSLTIQCQVDSQVTMMFWYRQQPGQSLTLIATANQGSEATYESGFVIDKFPISRPNLTFSTLTVSNMSPEDSSIYLCSVTGRAGNTIYFGEGSWLTVV.

V is TRBV7-8 and J is TRBJ1-5; tentatively, D is TRBD1 (5 bases). Trimming cost V 5 bases and J 1 base, with 9 bases left between them. The CDR3 is made up of 14 amino acids. The germline V gene encodes CDR1 SGHVS and CDR2 FQNEAQ. The CDR3 nucleotides are TGTGCCAGCAGCCGACAGAAAAGCAATCAGCCCCAGCATTTT. Translation: CASSRQKSNQPQHF.

V gene TRBV7-2 combines with J gene TRBJ1-4, with D perhaps TRBD1 (5 bases). Deletions cut 5 bases from V and 4 bases from J, with 11 bases between. Germline V gene data show CDR1 as SGHTA and CDR2 as FQGNSA. CDR3 size: 14 residues. The CDR3 nucleotides are TGTGCCAGCAGCCCTAACAGGAATAATGAAAAACTGTTTTTT. Translation: CASSPNRNNEKLFF.

The V and J genes are TRBV2 and TRBJ1-1; TRBD1 might be the D (5 bases). The V and J ends lost 6 bases and 5 bases respectively, with 16 bases between them. Per germline, CDR1 SNHLY and CDR2 FYNNEI. The CDR3 sequence is 14 residues long. CDR3 sequence reads: CASSGEGKGTEAFF. DNA of the CDR3: TGTGCCAGCAGCGGTGAGGGGAAGGGAACTGAAGCTTTCTTT.

The sample holds a few counts of this clone. The V gene is TRBV10-3, the J gene TRBJ2-7, with TRBD2 matching over 8 bases. V trimming: 10 bases; J trimming: 4 bases; junction bases outside the gene matches: 12. This CDR3 has 14 residues. Germline-derived CDR1 and CDR2 are ENHRY and SYGVKD. The CDR3 DNA is TGTGCCACGAGCCCTCTAGCGGGTATATACGAGCAGTACTTC. This sequence encodes CATSPLAGIYEQYF.

This clone was found a few times. V and J are TRBV7-7 and TRBJ2-3; TRBD1 or TRBD2 may be the D gene (6 bases each). CDR3 length: 15 amino acids. Germline values: CDR1 SSHAT, CDR2 FNYEAQ (reference sequence). The V end lost 2 bases, the J end lost 0 bases, and 9 bases lay between the germline ends. In DNA form, the CDR3 reads TGTGCCAGCAGCTTAAACGGGGGCAGCACAGATACGCAGTATTTT. Residues: CASSLNGGSTDTQYF.

The chain recombines TRBV5-6 with TRBJ1-5; D possibly corresponds to TRBD1 (5 bases). Germline CDR1 SGHDT, CDR2 YYEEEE. V was trimmed by 2 bases and J by 3 bases, leaving 18 bases between them. This CDR3 has 17 amino acids. CDR3 in amino acids: CASSFGGTGRYNQPQHF. CDR3 DNA: TGTGCCAGCAGCTTTGGCGGGACCGGACGGTACAATCAGCCCCAGCATTTT.

CDR3: CASSYPGVRTEAFF. The CDR3 nucleotides read TGTGCCAGCAGTTATCCTGGGGTCAGGACTGAAGCTTTCTTT. V is TRBV6-6 and J is TRBJ1-1, with D unresolved. CDR1 is MNHNY, CDR2 SVGAGI, per germline (reference sequence). This CDR3 comprises 14 residues. Trimming removed 3 bases from V and 5 bases from J, with 13 bases in between.

The chain is built from TRBV18 and TRBJ2-7, with 10 bases aligning to TRBD1. The V and J ends lost 6 bases and 3 bases, in that order; junction bases with no gene match: 5. CDR1 and CDR2 (germline): KGHSH, LQKENI. The length of the CDR3 is 14 residues. The CDR3 coding sequence is TGTGCCAGCTCGGCGACAGGGGGCGGCTACGAGCAGTACGTC. As protein: CASSATGGGYEQYV.

This clone was seen more than once but under ten times. This chain connects TRBV9 to TRBJ2-7, with 9 positions matching TRBD1. V was clipped by 2 bases and J by 8 bases; unmatched bases: 11. The CDR3 totals 15 residues. CDR1 and CDR2 (germline): SGDLS, YYNGEE. The DNA of the CDR3 is TGTGCCAGCAGCGTTGGGGGACAGGGCACAGCGAAGCAGTACTTC. It specifies CASSVGGQGTAKQYF.

The chain employs TRBV2 and TRBJ2-5; D is perhaps TRBD1 or TRBD2 (5 bases each). Between the trimmed V and J ends, which lost 7 bases and 0 bases, there was a span of 15 bases. The CDR3 is 15 residues long. Germline V gene lookup returns CDR1 SNHLY and CDR2 FYNNEI. The CDR3 bases are TGTGCCAGCACCCCAACGGGGCAGGACCAAGAGACCCAGTACTTC. Translated: CASTPTGQDQETQYF. The full variable domain, completed using reference TRBV2 and TRBJ2-5, is EPEVTQTPSHQVTQMGQEVILRCVPISNHLYFYWYRQILGQKVEFLVSFYNNEISEKSEIFDDQFSVERPDGSNFTLKIRSTKLEDSAMYFCASTPTGQDQETQYFGPGTRLLVL.